What follows are 20 T cell receptor beta chains derived from one specimen sequenced in a study of shared clonotypes between healthy human individuals. Measured with immunoSEQ multiplex PCR; TCRdb has only the in-frame clones, and not every one. Among 500,000 to 650,000 clones, around three quarters were seen once, and the ten largest hold 12%. Sequencing used PBMCs. The origin of the receptors is a woman aged 40 to 50 in good health. Some clones in this sample may be carry-over from other donors' samples.

This sequence joins TRBV6-4 and TRBJ2-5; 8 nucleotides match TRBD1. Germline V gene data show CDR1 as MRHNA and CDR2 as SNTAGT. This CDR3 has 14 amino acids. V dropped 7 bases and J dropped 4; count of bases not matched to a gene: 8. Here the CDR3 reads CASTQDRVGETQYF. DNA for the CDR3: TGTGCCAGCACTCAGGACAGGGTGGGAGAGACCCAGTACTTC.

The chain recombines TRBV4-1 with TRBJ2-1; a possible D gene is TRBD1 (6 bases). Trimming removed 4 bases at V and 6 bases at J, with 16 bases between. CDR3 size: 15 residues. The germline V gene has CDR1 MGHRA and CDR2 YSYEKL. This CDR3 reads CASSRGTRSVNEQFF. The CDR3 DNA follows: TGCGCCAGCAGCCGGGGGACACGGAGCGTCAATGAGCAGTTCTTC.

As to this clone: Other DNA sequences from this sample encode an identical CDR3 as well. The chain has TRBV11-2 and TRBJ2-3; the D is unclear. This CDR3 contains 13 residues. Trimming took 1 base from V and 2 from J, leaving 4 bases between them. CDR1 is SGHAT, CDR2 FQNNGV, per germline. CDR3 amino acids: CASSLGSTDTQYF. Here the CDR3 DNA reads TGTGCCAGCAGCTTAGGCTCCACAGATACGCAGTATTTT.

The chain combines TRBV5-1 with TRBJ2-5; the D call may be TRBD1 or TRBD2 (5 bases each). The CDR3 sequence is 15 residues long. Germline CDR1 SGHRS, CDR2 YFSETQ. The V gene lost 7 bases and the J gene lost 1 base, with 17 bases spanning the gap. CDR3 loop: CASGPRGGAQETQYF. The CDR3 DNA follows: TGCGCCAGCGGCCCCCGGGGTGGGGCCCAAGAGACCCAGTACTTC.

V usage is TRBV5-6 and J usage is TRBJ2-1; D remains ambiguous. Trimming cost V 5 bases and J 2 bases, with 17 bases left between them. CDR1 and CDR2 (germline): SGHDT, YYEEEE. The CDR3 totals 16 residues. CDR3 nucleotide sequence: TGTGCCAGCAGTGTCGGCCCAAGCGATACCTACAATGAGCAGTTCTTC. Its translation: CASSVGPSDTYNEQFF. The complete variable domain, with remaining parts taken from reference TRBV5-6 and TRBJ2-1, reads DAGVTQSPTHLIKTRGQQVTLRCSPKSGHDTVSWYQQALGQGPQFIFQYYEEEERQRGNFPDRFSGHQFPNYSSELNVNALLLGDSALYLCASSVGPSDTYNEQFFGPGTRLTVL.

This clone was found once. With a far larger clone one base away, a read error is the likely cause. The CDR3 region is CASGQFRLAGPTSQLYNEQFF. CDR3 in DNA: TGTGCCAGCGGCCAATTCAGGCTAGCGGGCCCGACTTCCCAATTATACAATGAGCAGTTCTTC. This sequence joins TRBV14 and TRBJ2-1; TRBD2 aligns across 8 bases. CDR3 length: 21 residues. CDR1 is SGHDN and CDR2 is FVKESK in the germline V gene. Variable domain in full (rest from reference TRBV14 and TRBJ2-1): EAGVTQFPSHSVIEKGQTVTLRCDPISGHDNLYWYRRVMGKEIKFLLHFVKESKQDESGMPNNRFLAERTGGTYSTLKVQPAELEDSGVYFCASGQFRLAGPTSQLYNEQFFGPGTRLTVL.

The J gene is TRBJ2-5, the V gene TRBV2; 7 nucleotides match TRBD1. Losses at the gene ends were 2 bases for V and 2 bases for J; bases not matched to a gene: 8. The germline V gene has CDR1 SNHLY and CDR2 FYNNEI. This CDR3 contains 16 residues. The CDR3 sequence is CASSEITGVSQETQYF. The CDR3 coding sequence is TGTGCCAGCAGTGAAATAACAGGGGTGTCGCAAGAGACCCAGTACTTC.

The chain is built from TRBV5-4 and TRBJ1-3; 8 positions match TRBD1. This CDR3 contains 17 residues. The V and J ends lost 0 bases and 0 bases, in that order; junction bases with no gene match: 5. Germline V gives CDR1 SGHNT, CDR2 YYREEE (reference sequence). The CDR3 here is CASSLGGTGLSGNTIYF. In DNA form, the CDR3 reads TGTGCCAGCAGCTTGGGCGGGACAGGACTCTCTGGAAACACCATATATTTT.

The rearrangement uses TRBV5-8 and TRBJ2-1, with 8 bases fitting TRBD2. Trimming cost V 2 bases and J 12 bases; bases outside gene matches: 13. The germline V gene has CDR1 SGHTS and CDR2 YDEGEE. This CDR3 is built from 15 residues. The CDR3 protein is CASSFVLADIWGQFF. The CDR3 DNA reads as TGTGCCAGCAGCTTCGTACTAGCGGACATCTGGGGGCAGTTCTTC. Full variable domain (missing parts from reference TRBV5-8 and TRBJ2-1): EAGVTQSPTHLIKTRGQQATLRCSPISGHTSVYWYQQALGLGLQFLLWYDEGEERNRGNFPPRFSGRQFPNYSSELNVNALELEDSALYLCASSFVLADIWGQFFGPGTRLTVL.

The chain recombines TRBV25-1 with TRBJ2-1; D is uncertain. The V end was cut by 5 bases, the J end by 1 base, with 15 bases between. This CDR3 region has 16 residues. Germline CDR1 reads MGHDK; CDR2 reads SYGVNS. CDR3 loop: CASSPEWAPSYNEQFF. Written as DNA, the CDR3 is TGTGCCAGCAGTCCCGAGTGGGCCCCTTCCTACAATGAGCAGTTCTTC.

V usage is TRBV19 and J usage is TRBJ1-2, with D maybe TRBD1 (6 bases). Germline CDR1 reads LNHDA; CDR2 reads SQIVND (reference sequence). This CDR3 is built from 16 residues. The V end was cut by 3 bases, the J end by 0 bases, with 14 bases between. The CDR3 bases are TGTGCCAGTAGTATTGACAGTGGGGGCACTAACTATGGCTACACCTTC. This translates into CASSIDSGGTNYGYTF.

The V gene is TRBV9, the J gene TRBJ2-3; D tentatively fits TRBD1 or TRBD2 (6 bases each). The germline V gene encodes CDR1 SGDLS and CDR2 YYNGEE. The CDR3 runs to 17 residues. V dropped 0 bases and J dropped 2 bases, with 16 bases sitting between them. For the CDR3, the DNA is TGTGCCAGCAGCGTAGGACCGGGGGCCCGAGCCACAGATACGCAGTATTTT. This sequence encodes CASSVGPGARATDTQYF.

This sequence joins TRBV7-2 and TRBJ1-1; no definite D call. Between the trimmed V and J ends, which lost 3 bases and 3 bases, there was a span of 8 bases. The germline gives CDR1 SGHTA, CDR2 FQGNSA. CDR3 size: 13 residues. The CDR3 loop reads CASSFALDTEAFF. Here the CDR3 DNA reads TGTGCCAGCAGCTTCGCCCTGGACACTGAAGCTTTCTTT. The full variable domain, completed using reference TRBV7-2 and TRBJ1-1, is GAGVSQSPSNKVTEKGKDVELRCDPISGHTALYWYRQSLGQGLEFLIYFQGNSAPDKSGLPSDRFSAERTGGSVSTLTIQRTQQEDSAVYLCASSFALDTEAFFGQGTRLTVV.

The chain combines TRBV6-5 with TRBJ2-7; D possibly corresponds to TRBD2 (5 bases). Germline lookup yields CDR1 MNHEY and CDR2 SVGAGI. This CDR3 is built from 13 residues. Between the trimmed V and J ends, which lost 5 bases and 4 bases, there was a span of 12 bases. CDR3 nucleotides: TGTGCCAGCAGTCCGGACTCCGATTACGAGCAGTACTTC. It yields the protein CASSPDSDYEQYF.

The chain has TRBV7-6 and TRBJ2-1; 7 nucleotides agree with TRBD1. Germline V gene data show CDR1 as SGHVS and CDR2 as FNYEAQ. The CDR3 is 13 amino acids. With V trimmed by 3 bases and J by 9 bases, 5 bases remained unmatched. CDR3 DNA sequence: TGTGCCAGCAGCTTGACAGGGATTCGTGAGCAGTTCTTC. As protein: CASSLTGIREQFF.

This chain links TRBV29-1 with TRBJ1-1; TRBD1 might be the D (6 bases). The CDR3 length is 13 residues. Germline V gene sequence: CDR1 SQVTM, CDR2 ANQGSEA. Trimming removed 6 bases at V and 2 bases at J, with 13 bases between. The CDR3 nucleotides are TGCAGCGTCGCCGACAGGAAAAACACTGAAGCTTTCTTT. It is translated as CSVADRKNTEAFF.

CDR3 DNA sequence: TGTGCCAGCAGCTCGGGAAGTTTCGGGGTTAACTATGGCTACACCTTC. Its protein is CASSSGSFGVNYGYTF. This chain uses TRBV5-8 with TRBJ1-2, with D hard to call. V was shortened by 3 bases and J by 1 base, with 16 bases between the two germline ends. Germline V CDR1 and CDR2: SGHTS, YDEGEE. The CDR3 totals 16 residues.

Comment on this clone: One end of the junction fails to match germline, which may point to a read error. V is TRBV4-3 and J is TRBJ2-6, with D unresolved. Per the germline V gene, CDR1 is LGHNA and CDR2 is YSLEER. The CDR3 contains 16 residues. CDR3 sequence: CASGQDAVPGANVLTF. CDR3 bases: TGCGCCAGCGGCCAAGACGCTGTTCCCGGGGCCAACGTCCTGACTTTC.

This clone was seen a single time. This chain uses TRBV27 with TRBJ2-2; the D is unclear. CDR3 length: 14 residues. The V and J ends lost 3 bases and 2 bases respectively, with 7 bases between them. The germline V gene encodes CDR1 MNHEY and CDR2 SMNVEV (reference sequence). As DNA, the CDR3 is TGTGCCAGCAGTTTCCCTGCCAACACCGGGGAGCTGTTTTTT. It specifies CASSFPANTGELFF.

In its sample, this clone was seen once. J is TRBJ2-2 and V is TRBV10-3, with a weak D call TRBD2 (5 bases). V was clipped by 11 bases and J by 6 bases, with 10 bases between them. CDR3 length equals 11 residues. Germline V gene lookup returns CDR1 ENHRY and CDR2 SYGVKD. The CDR3 sequence: CAVRDPGELFF. The CDR3, as DNA: TGTGCCGTCCGGGATCCCGGGGAGCTGTTTTTT.